The sequence of this T cell receptor beta chain was determined in a study of blood T cell repertoires in COVID-19. Background on the study: The United States, Italy and Spain provided the acute and convalescent COVID-19 samples. PBMCs, B-cell-depleted T cells, or T cells provided the cDNA or gDNA that made up the material.

Clones were sequenced by immunoSEQ multiplex PCR, and TCRdb holds only the in-frame ones, with some missing. The sample lists over 150,000 clones; over 75% were seen once. The CDR3 is made up of 15 amino acids. CDR1 SGHNT and CDR2 YENEEA come from the germline V gene. Losses at the gene ends were 5 bases for V and 4 bases for J; bases not matched to a gene: 3. This sequence was found in a man in his 70s with acute or convalescent COVID-19. The chain links TRBV11-3 to TRBJ2-2; 11 nucleotides agree with TRBD2. What was sequenced was peripheral blood. CDR3 region: CASSRTSGPTGELFF. DNA of the CDR3: TGTGCCAGCAGCAGGACTAGCGGGCCCACCGGGGAGCTGTTTTTT.